This T cell receptor (beta chain) was identified during a study of shared clonotypes between healthy human individuals. Data came from immunoSEQ multiplex PCR; TCRdb stores just in-frame clones and leaves some out. The sample carries around 2.5 million clones, over 85% recorded once. The CDR3 has 15 amino acids. From germline, CDR1 is SGHVS and CDR2 FQNEAQ. V was cut by 5 bases and J by 0 bases, with 11 bases left in between. Subsets obtained from CD4+ cells comprised CD45RA+ naive and CD45RA-negative memory cells. This chain links TRBV7-8 with TRBJ1-3, with D unclear. The TCR was taken from a young man in good health. Some clones in this sample may be carry-over from other donors' samples. Material: naive CD4+ T cells from PBMCs. The sample's subset: CD45RA+ positively selected. The CDR3: CASSPSRLSGNTIYF. The CDR3 DNA follows: TGTGCCAGCAGCCCTAGTCGGCTCTCTGGAAACACCATATATTTT.